This TCR beta chain was obtained from a study of blood T cells in healthy people across ages. Study overall: Using template switching, researchers captured about one barcoded beta molecule for each two T cells.

Together with a sample-barcoded 5' primer, a J-beta primer mix was included in a second PCR lasting about 7 to 12 cycles. TCRdb passed the 5' RACE reads through MiXCR, listing each CDR3 protein once. Here the sample spans about 2 million distinct CDR3 sequences, about 50% being singletons. Trimming shortened V by 5 bases and J by 3 bases, and 16 bases separated the two germline ends. The CDR3 is 15 amino acids. Germline V gene sequence: CDR1 SGHTA, CDR2 FQGNSA. This clonotype is a singleton in its sample. Its cognate antigen is unknown. Peripheral blood, about 10 milliliters per donor, was collected. Regarding the study as a whole: In older individuals, TCR beta diversity per million T cells was lower, falling roughly linearly with age.

The sample consisted of blood. The V gene is TRBV7-2, the J gene TRBJ1-2; D perhaps matches TRBD1 (6 bases). The TCR was taken from a woman between 35 and 50 years old in good health. The CDR3 sequence: CASSLLTGTYYGYTF. CDR3 in DNA: TGTGCCAGCAGCCTGTTAACAGGGACCTACTATGGCTACACCTTC.